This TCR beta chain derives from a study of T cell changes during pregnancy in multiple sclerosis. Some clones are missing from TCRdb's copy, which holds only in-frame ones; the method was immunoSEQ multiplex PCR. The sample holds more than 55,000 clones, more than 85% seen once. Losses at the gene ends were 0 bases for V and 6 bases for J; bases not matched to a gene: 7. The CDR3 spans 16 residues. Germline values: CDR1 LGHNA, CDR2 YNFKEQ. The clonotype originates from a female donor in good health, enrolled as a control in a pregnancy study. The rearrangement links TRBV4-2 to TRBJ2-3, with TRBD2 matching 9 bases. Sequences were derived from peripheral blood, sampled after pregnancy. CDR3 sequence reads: CASSQELAGVGDTQYF. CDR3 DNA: TGTGCCAGCAGCCAAGAATTAGCGGGGGTTGGGGATACGCAGTATTTT.